The source of this T cell receptor (beta chain) is a study of blood T cells in healthy people across ages. The authors isolated at least 7 million PBMCs per sample. A sample-barcoded 5' primer and a J-beta primer mix were used in a second PCR of roughly 6 to 11 cycles. TCRdb analysed the 5' RACE reads with MiXCR anew, one entry per CDR3 protein. The sample consists of roughly 680,000 distinct CDR3 sequences, over 40% of them appearing once. Regarding the study as a whole: Both higher diversity and more naive CD4+ cells marked long-lived donors when set against aged donors. Estimates drawn from one million T cells were deemed to understate diversity.

This CDR3 is 15 amino acids long. V shed 3 bases, J shed 6 bases, and the junction held 5 bases outside the gene matches. In the case of this clonotype: What it binds is unknown.

This TCR was sampled from a woman of 80 years or more in good health. Sequenced sample: blood. This chain connects TRBV12-3 or TRBV12-4 to TRBJ2-2, with TRBD2 matching over 9 bases. Written as DNA, the CDR3 is TGTGCCAGCAGTTTCGGGACTAGCCGCGCCGGGGAGCTGTTTTTT. Residues: CASSFGTSRAGELFF.